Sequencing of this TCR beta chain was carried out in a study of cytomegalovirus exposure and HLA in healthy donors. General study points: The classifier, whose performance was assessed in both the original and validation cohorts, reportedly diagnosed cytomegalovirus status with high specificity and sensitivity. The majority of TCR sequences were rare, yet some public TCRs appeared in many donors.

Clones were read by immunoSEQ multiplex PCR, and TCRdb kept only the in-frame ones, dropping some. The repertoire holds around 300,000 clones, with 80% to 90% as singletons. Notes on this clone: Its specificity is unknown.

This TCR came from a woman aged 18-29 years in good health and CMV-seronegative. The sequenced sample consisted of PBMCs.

CDR3 region: CASSPTRGPTGELFF. CDR3 coding DNA: TGTGCCAGCAGCCCAACAAGGGGCCCCACCGGGGAGCTGTTTTTT. This chain uses TRBV9 with TRBJ2-2, with TRBD1 as a possible D gene (5 bases). This CDR3 region has 15 residues. Per germline, CDR1 SGDLS and CDR2 YYNGEE. The germline V and J ends were trimmed by 4 bases and 4 bases, with 14 bases remaining between them.